This entry lists 18 T cell receptor beta chains sequenced from one sample in a study of blood T cell repertoires in COVID-19. Sequencing used immunoSEQ multiplex PCR; TCRdb keeps in-frame clones, though not all of them. The data hold under 200,000 clones, with roughly nine tenths observed a single time. The sample comprised peripheral blood. The receptors here all came from a woman aged 55-75 years with COVID-19, enrolled during active disease.

This clone appeared once. The rearrangement joins TRBV6-5 to TRBJ2-7, with no clear D. The CDR3 totals 13 residues. Deletions cut 7 bases from V and 2 bases from J, with 12 bases between. The germline V gene has CDR1 MNHEY and CDR2 SVGAGI. The CDR3 spells CASNPERTYEQYF. In DNA form, the CDR3 reads TGTGCCAGCAATCCAGAGAGGACCTACGAGCAGTACTTC.

In this sample, this clone turned up once. The chain joins TRBV5-1 to TRBJ2-7, with no clear D. V lost 4 bases and J 3 bases, leaving 5 bases between the germline ends. The CDR3 has 11 amino acids. The germline gives CDR1 SGHRS, CDR2 YFSETQ. The CDR3 loop reads CASSHNYEQYF. The CDR3 DNA reads as TGCGCCAGCAGCCACAACTACGAGCAGTACTTC.

The gene calls are TRBV5-6 and TRBJ1-1; D not certain. This CDR3 spans 11 amino acids. The germline gives CDR1 SGHDT, CDR2 YYEEEE. The V end lost 5 bases, the J end lost 5 bases, and 7 bases lay between the germline ends. The CDR3 sequence is CASRAWTEAFF. Here the CDR3 DNA reads TGTGCCAGCAGAGCCTGGACTGAAGCTTTCTTT. Using reference TRBV5-6 and TRBJ1-1 for the parts outside the CDR3, the full variable domain is DAGVTQSPTHLIKTRGQQVTLRCSPKSGHDTVSWYQQALGQGPQFIFQYYEEEERQRGNFPDRFSGHQFPNYSSELNVNALLLGDSALYLCASRAWTEAFFGQGTRLTVV.

The V and J genes are TRBV19 and TRBJ2-3, with 8 bases that match TRBD2. The CDR3 covers 15 residues. The V gene end was trimmed by 5 bases and the J gene end by 2 bases; junction bases not matched to a gene: 6. Germline V gene sequence: CDR1 LNHDA, CDR2 SQIVND (reference sequence). DNA for the CDR3: TGTGCCAGTAGTTCGCGGGAGGATAACACAGATACGCAGTATTTT. This sequence encodes CASSSREDNTDTQYF.

The chain employs TRBV7-3 and TRBJ2-3; tentatively, D is TRBD2 (6 bases). Trimming cost V 4 bases and J 0 bases, with 11 bases left between them. The germline CDR1 and CDR2 sequences are SGHTA and FQGTGA. The CDR3 consists of 15 residues. The CDR3 DNA is TGTGCCAGCAGCTCCTCTAGCGTCAGCACAGATACGCAGTATTTT. Amino acids: CASSSSSVSTDTQYF. Drawing the rest from reference TRBV7-3 and TRBJ2-3, the complete variable domain is GAGVSQTPSNKVTEKGKYVELRCDPISGHTALYWYRQSLGQGPEFLIYFQGTGAADDSGLPNDRFFAVRPEGSVSTLKIQRTERGDSAVYLCASSSSSVSTDTQYFGPGTRLTVL.

The chain uses TRBV25-1 and TRBJ2-7, with D possibly TRBD2 on 5 matching bases. This CDR3 spans 13 amino acids. With 1 base removed from V and 3 bases from J, the gap between germline ends came to 7 bases. CDR1 and CDR2 (germline): MGHDK, SYGVNS. The CDR3 coding sequence is TGTGCCAGCAGTGAATTGGGAGTCTACGAGCAGTACTTC. Translation: CASSELGVYEQYF.

This clone came up once. This chain joins TRBV7-2 and TRBJ1-5; possibly TRBD1 for D (6 bases). V was cut by 1 base and J by 8 bases, with 9 bases left in between. Germline loops: CDR1 SGHTA, CDR2 FQGNSA. The CDR3 runs 13 residues. The CDR3 nucleotides read TGTGCCAGCAGCTTAGTGTGGGACAAGCCCCAGCATTTT. This sequence encodes CASSLVWDKPQHF.

In this sample, this clone turned up a few times. The chain is built from TRBV18 and TRBJ1-3, with D hard to call. CDR3 length equals 18 residues. CDR1 is KGHSH and CDR2 is LQKENI in the germline V gene. Trimming removed 8 bases from V and 0 bases from J, with 23 bases in between. The chain's CDR3 is CASDGLVPTPSSGNTIYF. CDR3 bases: TGTGCCAGCGACGGACTGGTACCGACGCCTAGCTCTGGAAACACCATATATTTT.

V gene TRBV4-3 combines with J gene TRBJ2-7; possible D gene TRBD2, 6 bases. The CDR3 spans 14 residues. CDR1 is LGHNA and CDR2 is YSLEER in the germline V gene. The V end lost 0 bases, the J end lost 3 bases, and 9 bases lay between the germline ends. CDR3 protein: CASSQDVGGYEQYF. In DNA, the CDR3 is TGCGCCAGCAGCCAAGATGTGGGGGGCTACGAGCAGTACTTC.

This rearrangement joins TRBV9 to TRBJ1-1; the match to TRBD1 covers 8 bases. Germline V gives CDR1 SGDLS, CDR2 YYNGEE. Trimming at V came to 4 bases and at J to 0 bases, leaving 5 bases not matched to a gene. This CDR3 contains 15 residues. In DNA form, the CDR3 reads TGTGCCAGCAGCACCGGGACAGGTATGAACACTGAAGCTTTCTTT. It specifies CASSTGTGMNTEAFF.

The chain joins TRBV5-1 to TRBJ1-4; 8 positions match TRBD1. This CDR3 contains 14 residues. The ends lost 7 bases at V and 5 bases at J; junction bases unmatched: 7. Germline-derived CDR1 and CDR2 are SGHRS and YFSETQ. In DNA form, the CDR3 reads TGCGCCAGCCAGGTGGCAGGGGGCAATGAAAAACTGTTTTTT. Residues: CASQVAGGNEKLFF.

V is TRBV28 and J is TRBJ1-2, with TRBD1 matching over 8 bases. The germline CDR1 and CDR2 sequences are MDHEN and SYDVKM. The ends lost 5 bases at V and 5 bases at J; junction bases unmatched: 10. The CDR3 is made up of 15 amino acids. The DNA for the CDR3 is TGTGCCAGCAGTGCCGGCACAGGGGGTAGGTATGGCTACACCTTC. It is translated as CASSAGTGGRYGYTF.

This clone was observed a few times. The J gene is TRBJ1-5, the V gene TRBV30; D is perhaps TRBD1 (6 bases). The germline V gene has CDR1 GTSNPN and CDR2 SVGIG (reference sequence). The germline V and J ends were trimmed by 5 bases and 3 bases, with 17 bases remaining between them. The CDR3 runs to 15 residues. Written as DNA, the CDR3 is TGTGCCTGGGGTCCGGGACACCTAACCAATCAGCCCCAGCATTTT. It encodes CAWGPGHLTNQPQHF.

The J gene is TRBJ2-3, the V gene TRBV14, with TRBD2 matching 9 bases. The germline V gene encodes CDR1 SGHDN and CDR2 FVKESK. Unmatched junction bases numbered 9, after V lost 3 bases and J lost 2 bases. The CDR3 runs 17 residues. The CDR3 sequence: CASSHLSGGRATDTQYF. The CDR3 DNA reads as TGTGCCAGCAGCCATCTCTCTGGCGGGAGGGCCACAGATACGCAGTATTTT.

Details on this clone: The same CDR3 also results from other DNA sequences found in this sample. CDR3 nucleotide sequence: TGTGCCTGGAGTGGGGGGGGGCATACTGAAGCTTTCTTT. Protein product: CAWSGGGHTEAFF. The rearrangement links TRBV30 to TRBJ1-1, with D possibly TRBD1 on 6 matching bases. There are 13 residues in the CDR3. Trimming cost V 1 base and J 5 bases, with 11 bases left between them. Germline CDR1 and CDR2: GTSNPN and SVGIG (reference sequence).

The rearrangement uses TRBV4-3 and TRBJ1-2; TRBD1 matches at 12 bases. Unmatched junction bases numbered 11, after V lost 2 bases and J lost 7 bases. The CDR3 spans 17 residues. From germline, CDR1 is LGHNA and CDR2 YSLEER. The CDR3 DNA follows: TGCGCCAGCAGCCAACACCCTGCGGGACAGGGGGCGCTTGGCTACACCTTC. Translating gives CASSQHPAGQGALGYTF.

The chain is built from TRBV10-3 and TRBJ1-2; 8 bases agree with TRBD1. The CDR3 has 13 residues. Germline trimming cut 3 bases from V and 7 bases from J; bases unmatched to any gene: 4. The germline V gene has CDR1 ENHRY and CDR2 SYGVKD. CDR3 in amino acids: CAISEDRGRGYTF. The CDR3 region has the DNA TGTGCCATCAGTGAAGACAGGGGTCGTGGCTACACCTTC.

The chain couples TRBV7-2 to TRBJ2-3; 9 positions agree with TRBD2. The CDR3 is made up of 17 amino acids. From germline, CDR1 is SGHTA and CDR2 FQGNSA. The V segment lost 5 bases and the J segment 4 bases; nucleotides outside the gene matches: 13. CDR3 nucleotide sequence: TGTGCCAGCAGCCCGGACCGGGCGGGAGGGCCGGCAGATACGCAGTATTTT. Its protein product is CASSPDRAGGPADTQYF.